Listed below are T cell receptor beta chains from one sample, sequenced in a study of blood T cell repertoires in COVID-19. Libraries were prepared by immunoSEQ multiplex PCR; TCRdb keeps only in-frame clonotypes and omits some of them. The sample includes 45,000 to 55,000 clones, around four fifths of them seen just once. Sequencing was done on a sample of peripheral blood. The source is a human donor in a cohort sampled during active COVID-19. The CDR3 runs from the conserved cysteine through the conserved F or W.

j_call cdr3_length v_call cdr3_aa
TRBJ2-7 14 TRBV11-1 CASSLQQGWYEQYF
TRBJ2-5 16 TRBV5-1 CASSFRTTGSRETQYF
TRBJ1-1 13 TRBV12-3/TRBV12-4 CASSPRQGGGAFF
TRBJ2-3 17 TRBV4-3 CASSRARTQVGTDTQYF
TRBJ2-1 14 TRBV7-2 CAGTSGSSYNEQFF
TRBJ2-5 14 TRBV28 CASSQSGGWQTQYF
TRBJ1-1 15 TRBV28 CASSLAGVRNTEAFF
TRBJ1-2 18 TRBV21-1 CASSKCSEDRMGAYGYTF
TRBJ2-3 17 TRBV5-1 CASRAASGGASSDTQYF
TRBJ1-1 14 TRBV15 CATSRREYNTEAFF
TRBJ2-3 19 TRBV28 CASSLDNLNSDLGGDTQYF
TRBJ1-1 13 TRBV7-2 CASSLDRDTEAFF
TRBJ2-4 13 TRBV12-3/TRBV12-4 CASSTGVGDIQYF
TRBJ2-5 15 TRBV30 CAWSVRRTNWETQYF
TRBJ2-4 14 TRBV4-3 CASSQVGDDSIQYF
TRBJ1-2 15 TRBV5-4 CASSFRDRGYYGYTF
TRBJ1-2 15 TRBV4-3 CASSQDATYFDGYTF
TRBJ2-5 15 TRBV4-1 CASSQIGKAEETQYF
TRBJ1-1 15 TRBV4-3 CASSQDRLPNTEAFF
TRBJ2-5 15 TRBV6-6 CASSYSNGIQETQYF
TRBJ2-2 16 TRBV6-6 CASSFTGTANTGELFF
TRBJ1-3 16 TRBV5-6 CASSLDLQATGNTIYF
TRBJ2-2 15 TRBV6-2/TRBV6-3 CASSSPNRGTGELFF
TRBJ2-5 15 TRBV5-4 CASSPSLADQETQYF
TRBJ2-2 13 TRBV28 CASSLGQSGELFF
TRBJ2-1 14 TRBV29-1 CSVARGGTLSEQFF
TRBJ2-5 17 TRBV4-1 CASSQGTGAWYQETQYF
TRBJ2-1 13 TRBV2 CASTGGEGNEQFF
TRBJ2-1 18 TRBV10-2 CASSYPSGVMSSYNEQFF
TRBJ2-5 18 TRBV21-1 CASSKSAGLAPPRETQYF
TRBJ1-2 13 TRBV28 CASSQGQGGGYTF
TRBJ2-7 14 TRBV5-6 CASKKTGSSYEQYF
TRBJ1-1 14 TRBV7-9 CASSRDSMNTEAFF
TRBJ1-5 14 TRBV10-3 CAISQGHTNQPQHF
TRBJ2-7 15 TRBV4-2 CASSQDGRTSYEQYF
TRBJ2-2 14 TRBV14 CASSLDRGTGELFF
TRBJ2-1 11 TRBV27 CASSQLNEQFF
TRBJ1-2 15 TRBV28 CASSLPRQGARGYTF
TRBJ1-2 15 TRBV4-3 CASSQDGVEGRGYTF
TRBJ2-5 17 TRBV4-3 CASSQGRTAGVGETQYF
TRBJ2-5 14 TRBV2 CASSAGQIGETQYF
TRBJ2-3 19 TRBV3-1/TRBV3-2 CASSQGSSGGAGGTDTQYF
TRBJ2-5 17 TRBV7-8 CASSWGNVSGGAETQYF
TRBJ2-5 13 TRBV2 CATSRDSKETQYF
TRBJ1-2 17 TRBV4-2 CASSQIPRTGLNYGYTF
TRBJ1-2 15 TRBV7-9 CASSPNRGIDYGYTF